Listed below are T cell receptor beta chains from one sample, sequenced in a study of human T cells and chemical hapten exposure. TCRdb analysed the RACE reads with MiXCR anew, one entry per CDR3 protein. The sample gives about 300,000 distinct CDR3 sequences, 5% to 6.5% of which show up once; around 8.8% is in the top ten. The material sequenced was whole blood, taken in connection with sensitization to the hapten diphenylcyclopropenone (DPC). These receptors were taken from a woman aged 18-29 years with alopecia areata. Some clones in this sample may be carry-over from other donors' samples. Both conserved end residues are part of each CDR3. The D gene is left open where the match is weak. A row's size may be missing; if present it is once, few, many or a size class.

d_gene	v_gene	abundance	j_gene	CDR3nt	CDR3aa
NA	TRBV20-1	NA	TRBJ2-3	TGCAGTGCCCCGCTGGGGAGCGCCGATACGCAGTATTTT	CSAPLGSADTQYF
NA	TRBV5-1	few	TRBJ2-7	TGCGCCAGCAGCTTGGATTCTAGCATCCGCGAGCAGTACTTC	CASSLDSSIREQYF
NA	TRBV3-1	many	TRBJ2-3	TGTGCCAGCAGCCCAGAATGGGGGACAGATACGCAGTATTTT	CASSPEWGTDTQYF
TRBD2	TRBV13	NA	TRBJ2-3	TGTGCCAGCAGCTTAGGGGGGAGGGTAGCAGATACGCAGTATTTT	CASSLGGRVADTQYF
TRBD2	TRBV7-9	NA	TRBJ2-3	TGTGCCAGCAGCCCGACTAGCACACGCACAGATACGCAGTATTTT	CASSPTSTRTDTQYF
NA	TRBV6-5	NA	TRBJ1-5	TGTGCCAGCAGTTACGGAATGGGTTCAGGACAGCCCCAGCATTTT	CASSYGMGSGQPQHF
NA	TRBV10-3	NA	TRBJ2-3	TGTGCCATCAGTGGGAGAGCGTTCGCAGATACGCAGTATTTT	CAISGRAFADTQYF
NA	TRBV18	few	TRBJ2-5	TGTGCCAGCTCACCGGCGCGAACAGAGACCCAGTACTTC	CASSPARTETQYF
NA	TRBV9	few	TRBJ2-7	TGTGCCAGCAGCGTCGGGCCCTCGGGCTCCTACGAGCAGTACTTC	CASSVGPSGSYEQYF
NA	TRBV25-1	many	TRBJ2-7	TGTGCCAGCAGTGGCTCAGGGTTGTACGAGCAGTACTTC	CASSGSGLYEQYF
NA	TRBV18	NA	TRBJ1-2	TGTGCCAGCTCACCCTCTCAGAGCAACGTCTATGGCTACACCTTC	CASSPSQSNVYGYTF